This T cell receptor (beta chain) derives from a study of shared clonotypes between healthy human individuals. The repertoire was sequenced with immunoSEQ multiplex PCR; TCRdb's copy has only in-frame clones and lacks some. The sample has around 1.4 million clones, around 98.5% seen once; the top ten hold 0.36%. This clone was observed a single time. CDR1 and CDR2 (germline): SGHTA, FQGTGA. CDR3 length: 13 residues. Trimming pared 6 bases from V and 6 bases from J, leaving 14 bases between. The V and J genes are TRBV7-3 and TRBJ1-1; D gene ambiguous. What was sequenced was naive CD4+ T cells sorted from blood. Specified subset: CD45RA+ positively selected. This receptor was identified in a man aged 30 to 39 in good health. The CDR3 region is CASRHDKSSEAFF. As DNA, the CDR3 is TGTGCCAGCAGGCATGATAAATCCTCTGAAGCTTTCTTT.